This TCR beta chain came from a study of blood T cell repertoires in COVID-19. This clone was seen a few times. TCRdb keeps only in-frame clones here, not all; method: immunoSEQ multiplex PCR. The data show 110,000 to 150,000 clones, roughly 79% seen once. The CDR3 covers 15 residues. Germline-derived CDR1 and CDR2 are MGHRA and YSYEKL. V lost 0 bases to trimming and J lost 5 bases; unmatched junction nucleotides: 5. The sequence came from a woman aged 55-69 years with acute or convalescent COVID-19. The rearrangement joins TRBV4-1 to TRBJ2-3, with 7 positions matching TRBD1. What was sequenced was peripheral blood. The CDR3 spells CASSQEDRVGDTQYF. CDR3 bases: TGCGCCAGCAGCCAAGAAGACAGGGTCGGAGATACGCAGTATTTT.